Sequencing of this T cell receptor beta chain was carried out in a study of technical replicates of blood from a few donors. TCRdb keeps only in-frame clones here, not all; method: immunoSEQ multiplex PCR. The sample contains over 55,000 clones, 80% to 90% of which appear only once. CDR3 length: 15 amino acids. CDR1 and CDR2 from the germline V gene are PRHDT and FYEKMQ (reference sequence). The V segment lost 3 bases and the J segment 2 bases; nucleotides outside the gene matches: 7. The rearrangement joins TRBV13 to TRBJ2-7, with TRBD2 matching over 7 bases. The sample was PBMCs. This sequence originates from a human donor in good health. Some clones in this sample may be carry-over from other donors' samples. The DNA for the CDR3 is TGTGCCAGCAGCTTGGGGAGGAGCGGGGCCTACGAGCAGTACTTC. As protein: CASSLGRSGAYEQYF. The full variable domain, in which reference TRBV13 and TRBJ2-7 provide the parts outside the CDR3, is AAGVIQSPRHLIKEKRETATLKCYPIPRHDTVYWYQQGPGQDPQFLISFYEKMQSDKGSIPDRFSAQQFSDYHSELNMSSLELGDSALYFCASSLGRSGAYEQYFGPGTRLTVT.